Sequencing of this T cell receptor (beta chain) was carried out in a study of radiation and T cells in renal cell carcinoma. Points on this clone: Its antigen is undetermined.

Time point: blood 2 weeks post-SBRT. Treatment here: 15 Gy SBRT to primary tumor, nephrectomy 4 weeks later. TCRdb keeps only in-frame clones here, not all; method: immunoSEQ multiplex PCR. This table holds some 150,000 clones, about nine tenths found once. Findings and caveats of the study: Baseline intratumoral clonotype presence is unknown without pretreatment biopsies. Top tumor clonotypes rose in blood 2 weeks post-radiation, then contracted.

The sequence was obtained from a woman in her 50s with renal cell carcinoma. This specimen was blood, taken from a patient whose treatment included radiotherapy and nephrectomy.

In DNA form, the CDR3 reads TGCGCCAGCAGCTTGTCTGCTCAGAACACTGAAGCTTTCTTT. Translating gives CASSLSAQNTEAFF. This chain joins TRBV5-1 and TRBJ1-1; D is unclear. V lost 1 base, J lost 1 base, and 8 bases lay in between. CDR1 and CDR2 (germline): SGHRS, YFSETQ. The CDR3 is 14 residues long.